This TCR beta chain was retrieved from a study of blood T cell repertoires in COVID-19. On the study more broadly: Sites across the United States, Italy and Spain contributed samples from acute and convalescent COVID-19.

The CDR3 is 14 residues long. The ends were cut back, 4 bases at V and 0 bases at J, with 7 bases in the middle. Germline CDR1 and CDR2: SGHRS and YFSETQ. In the original processing: The assay estimated nucleated cells by amplifying reference gene primers. Here immunoSEQ multiplex PCR was the method, and the copy in TCRdb shows in-frame clones only, minus some. The V and J calls and clone size were taken over from that table, and D and trimming were inferred from the DNA. Counted here are about 370,000 clones, around 89% occurring once; the ten biggest clones make up around 3%. Patients in Seattle were enrolled during active infection, then followed longitudinally.

This sequence was found in a woman in her twenties or thirties with COVID-19, enrolled during active disease. The J gene is TRBJ1-4, the V gene TRBV5-1, with D uncertain. Input material: peripheral blood. CDR3 DNA sequence: TGCGCCAGCAGCAGGAGTTCAACTAATGAAAAACTGTTTTTT. This codes for CASSRSSTNEKLFF.